The 4 T cell receptor beta chains reported below all come from one sample, sequenced in a study of blood T cell repertoires in COVID-19. The assay was immunoSEQ multiplex PCR, and TCRdb's table has in-frame clones only and misses some. The repertoire has 270,000 or so clones, roughly 86% of them found once; the top ten carry over 8%. Sequenced: peripheral blood. All receptors derive from a man aged 35-49 years with active or convalescent COVID-19.

This chain links TRBV2 with TRBJ2-5; 7 bases are a match to TRBD2. Germline V gene sequence: CDR1 SNHLY, CDR2 FYNNEI. The trim removed 7 bases at V and 4 bases at J, leaving 3 bases unmatched. The CDR3 sequence is 12 residues long. Here the CDR3 reads CASNGEGETQYF. The CDR3 bases are TGTGCCAGCAACGGGGAGGGAGAGACCCAGTACTTC.

V usage is TRBV3-1 (or the pseudogene TRBV3-2) and J usage is TRBJ1-1, with TRBD1 identical over 9 bases. The CDR3 has 17 amino acids. Germline loops: CDR1 LGHDT, CDR2 YNNKEL (reference sequence). V was pared by 4 bases and J by 1 base, with 10 bases of the junction left unmatched. In DNA, the CDR3 is TGTGCCAGCAGCCGGGTAGGGGGGACAGGGCGGAACACTGAAGCTTTCTTT. Its protein product is CASSRVGGTGRNTEAFF.

This clone showed up just once. The chain recombines TRBV7-2 with TRBJ1-1; 9 bases are shared with TRBD1. V shed 5 bases and J 4 bases; nucleotides not matched to a gene: 8. CDR3 length: 15 residues. From germline, CDR1 is SGHTA and CDR2 FQGNSA. The CDR3 spells CASSRSGTGPTEAFF. The CDR3 DNA follows: TGTGCCAGCAGCCGTTCCGGGACAGGGCCCACTGAAGCTTTCTTT.

The chain joins TRBV7-8 to TRBJ1-3; D is uncertain. Trimming took 0 bases from V and 7 from J, leaving 13 bases between them. This CDR3 comprises 15 residues. Per germline, CDR1 SGHVS and CDR2 FQNEAQ. The CDR3 protein is CASSLALESMNTIYF. The CDR3 DNA reads TGTGCCAGCAGCTTAGCGTTGGAGTCGATGAACACCATATATTTT.